These 30 T cell receptor beta chains were all obtained from the same sample, sequenced in a study of cytomegalovirus exposure and HLA in healthy donors. Libraries were prepared by immunoSEQ multiplex PCR; TCRdb keeps only in-frame clonotypes and omits some of them. The table lists hundreds of thousands of clones, around 78% of them singletons. Sample: PBMCs. The receptor set was obtained from a young woman in good health and CMV-seronegative.

This chain links TRBV14 with TRBJ2-3; D ambiguous. Trimming removed 3 bases from V and 6 bases from J, with 13 bases in between. Germline V gene lookup returns CDR1 SGHDN and CDR2 FVKESK. This CDR3 region has 14 residues. CDR3 bases: TGTGCCAGCAGCCAGAGGATTTTTGGGGATACGCAGTATTTT. Its protein is CASSQRIFGDTQYF.

The V gene is TRBV19, the J gene TRBJ2-7; possibly TRBD1 for D (6 bases). Germline V gene sequence: CDR1 LNHDA, CDR2 SQIVND (reference sequence). Trimming cost V 4 bases and J 2 bases, with 18 bases left between them. The CDR3 totals 16 residues. CDR3 DNA: TGTGCCAGTAGTAGCCGCCTCACAGGGACAACCTACGAGCAGTACTTC. Translated, it gives CASSSRLTGTTYEQYF. Complete variable domain (other parts from reference TRBV19 and TRBJ2-7): DGGITQSPKYLFRKEGQNVTLSCEQNLNHDAMYWYRQDPGQGLRLIYYSQIVNDFQKGDIAEGYSVSREKKESFPLTVTSAQKNPTAFYLCASSSRLTGTTYEQYFGPGTRLTVT.

This chain uses TRBV30 with TRBJ2-1, with D perhaps given as TRBD1 or TRBD2 (5 bases each). The germline V and J ends were trimmed by 2 bases and 2 bases, with 7 bases remaining between them. CDR1 GTSNPN and CDR2 SVGIG come from the germline V gene (reference sequence). The length of the CDR3 is 13 residues. The CDR3 region has the DNA TGTGCCTGGAGTCGGGGCCCCTACAATGAGCAGTTCTTC. Protein product: CAWSRGPYNEQFF. Filled out from reference TRBV30 and TRBJ2-1, the complete variable domain reads SQTIHQWPATLVQPVGSPLSLECTVEGTSNPNLYWYRQAAGRGLQLLFYSVGIGQISSEVPQNLSASRPQDRQFILSSKKLLLSDSGFYLCAWSRGPYNEQFFGPGTRLTVL.

J is TRBJ2-7 and V is TRBV5-4; 11 bases align to TRBD1. CDR1 SGHNT and CDR2 YYREEE come from the germline V gene (reference sequence). After removal of 0 bases from V and 4 bases from J, the junction contained 3 bases not matched to a gene. CDR3 length: 15 residues. CDR3 protein: CASSLGGQGAYEQYF. DNA for the CDR3: TGTGCCAGCAGCTTGGGAGGACAGGGGGCTTACGAGCAGTACTTC.

The chain carries TRBV5-1 and TRBJ2-2, with D possibly being TRBD1 or TRBD2 (6 bases each). Germline V CDR1 and CDR2: SGHRS, YFSETQ. The CDR3 extends over 14 amino acids. Trimming cost V 6 bases and J 6 bases, with 15 bases left between them. The CDR3 coding sequence is TGCGCCAGCAACAGACAGGAGGGGGCCGGGGAGCTGTTTTTT. It specifies CASNRQEGAGELFF.

This rearrangement joins TRBV4-1 to TRBJ2-7; D is possibly TRBD1 or TRBD2 (5 bases each). Germline CDR1 is MGHRA and CDR2 is YSYEKL. This CDR3 comprises 18 residues. Deletions cut 4 bases from V and 3 bases from J, with 25 bases between. The CDR3 protein is CASSPRFGVRWGNYEQYF. The CDR3 DNA is TGCGCCAGCAGCCCCAGGTTCGGGGTTCGTTGGGGGAACTACGAGCAGTACTTC.

This clone was picked up a small number of times. The rearrangement joins TRBV2 to TRBJ1-2; D is perhaps TRBD1 (6 bases). Trimming stripped 9 bases from V and 7 bases from J, with 15 bases between. The V gene's germline CDR1 is SNHLY and CDR2 FYNNEI. There are 12 residues in the CDR3. The CDR3 loop reads CASALGGLGYTF. CDR3 nucleotides: TGTGCCAGTGCCCTCGGGGGGCTTGGCTACACCTTC.

As DNA, the CDR3 is TGTGCCAGCAGCTTGGTCCGGGTGGGCGGGGAGCTGTTTTTT. It is translated as CASSLVRVGGELFF. The chain links TRBV5-4 to TRBJ2-2; D remains ambiguous. There are 14 residues in the CDR3. The germline gives CDR1 SGHNT, CDR2 YYREEE (reference sequence). V lost 0 bases, J lost 7 bases, and 10 bases lay in between.

This clone was observed a handful of times. The V and J genes are TRBV5-1 and TRBJ2-7; 10 bases map to TRBD2. Germline CDR1 and CDR2: SGHRS and YFSETQ. The junction had 8 bases not matched to a gene; V was cut back by 4 bases and J by 4 bases. This CDR3 spans 15 amino acids. CDR3 in amino acids: CASSRALAGEYEQYF. The CDR3 region has the DNA TGCGCCAGCAGCCGCGCTCTAGCGGGAGAGTACGAGCAGTACTTC.

The chain has TRBV7-2 and TRBJ2-7; tentative D call: TRBD1 (6 bases). Germline V gives CDR1 SGHTA, CDR2 FQGNSA. V was shortened by 3 bases and J by 1 base, with 10 bases between the two germline ends. The CDR3 is 14 amino acids. This CDR3 reads CASSFLRGSYEQYF. DNA of the CDR3: TGTGCCAGCAGCTTTCTGAGGGGGTCCTACGAGCAGTACTTC.

The chain links TRBV6-1 to TRBJ1-2; a possible D gene is TRBD1 (5 bases). Trimming shortened V by 6 bases and J by 4 bases, and 12 bases separated the two germline ends. Germline V gene sequence: CDR1 MNHNS, CDR2 SASEGT. The CDR3 has 13 amino acids. CDR3 loop: CASRPGSSYGYTF. CDR3 bases: TGTGCCAGCAGGCCAGGGTCGAGCTATGGCTACACCTTC.

The V and J genes are TRBV5-1 and TRBJ1-5; D not certain. The germline V gene encodes CDR1 SGHRS and CDR2 YFSETQ. CDR3 size: 15 residues. The V gene lost 0 bases and the J gene lost 5 bases, with 12 bases spanning the gap. The CDR3 DNA is TGCGCCAGCAGCTTGGATGCGGGTAATCATCAGCCCCAGCATTTT. Translation: CASSLDAGNHQPQHF.

This clone appeared once. V is TRBV23-1 and J is TRBJ2-7; D uncertain. TRBV23-1 is placed among ORFs of uncertain function. V dropped 4 bases and J dropped 3 bases, with 4 bases sitting between them. CDR3 size: 11 residues. The DNA for the CDR3 is TGCGCCAGCAGTCTACACTACGAGCAGTACTTC. Amino acids: CASSLHYEQYF.

This clone was counted between two and nine times. The CDR3 DNA follows: TGTGCCAGCAGCTCGGACCTTAGTCAAGAGACCCAGTACTTC. Residues: CASSSDLSQETQYF. This sequence joins TRBV7-8 and TRBJ2-5; D uncertain. The CDR3 consists of 14 residues. The ends were cut back, 4 bases at V and 2 bases at J, with 11 bases in the middle. Germline loops: CDR1 SGHVS, CDR2 FQNEAQ.

This clone has just a few counts. The genes are TRBV27 and TRBJ1-4; 9 bases align to TRBD1. V lost 4 bases and J lost 8; bases outside the gene matches: 11. CDR3 length: 16 residues. The V gene's germline CDR1 is MNHEY and CDR2 SMNVEV (reference sequence). The CDR3 spells CASSSSPDRGGEKLFF. DNA of the CDR3: TGTGCCAGCAGTTCCTCCCCGGACAGGGGAGGCGAAAAACTGTTTTTT.

A single count supports this clone. The V gene is TRBV7-9, the J gene TRBJ2-7; D gene unclear. The CDR3 spans 13 residues. Germline values: CDR1 SEHNR, CDR2 FQNEAQ (reference sequence). V was pared by 3 bases and J by 3 bases, with 9 bases between. CDR3 region: CASSFVPSYEQYF. The CDR3, as DNA: TGTGCCAGCAGCTTTGTGCCTAGCTACGAGCAGTACTTC.

The rearrangement uses TRBV6-5 and TRBJ1-2, with no clear D. The germline V gene has CDR1 MNHEY and CDR2 SVGAGI. The CDR3 has 11 residues. The V end was cut by 8 bases, the J end by 3 bases, with 7 bases between. CDR3 sequence: CASGRDYGYTF. CDR3 DNA: TGTGCCAGCGGGAGGGACTATGGCTACACCTTC.

The V gene is TRBV27, the J gene TRBJ2-7; 8 nucleotides align to TRBD1. Losses at the gene ends were 8 bases for V and 3 bases for J; bases not matched to a gene: 6. CDR3 size: 13 residues. In germline, CDR1 is MNHEY, CDR2 SMNVEV (reference sequence). CDR3 amino acids: CASGRGQVYEQYF. CDR3 DNA sequence: TGTGCCAGCGGCAGGGGACAGGTCTACGAGCAGTACTTC.

This clone appeared a few times. The chain links TRBV4-1 to TRBJ1-1, with 10 bases lining up with TRBD1. Trimming at V came to 2 bases and at J to 6 bases, leaving 12 bases not matched to a gene. Germline values: CDR1 MGHRA, CDR2 YSYEKL. The CDR3 sequence is 17 residues long. The DNA for the CDR3 is TGCGCCAGCAGCCAACCTCCGTCCGGGACAGGGGATCCTGAAGCTTTCTTT. This encodes CASSQPPSGTGDPEAFF.

This chain joins TRBV5-1 and TRBJ1-2; no firm D call. There are 13 residues in the CDR3. The V gene's germline CDR1 is SGHRS and CDR2 YFSETQ. V lost 5 bases and J 7 bases, leaving 15 bases between the germline ends. Here the CDR3 reads CASRRDVRRGYTF. As DNA, the CDR3 is TGCGCCAGCAGACGCGACGTTCGGCGTGGCTACACCTTC. The entire variable domain, with the rest obtained from reference TRBV5-1 and TRBJ1-2, is as follows: KAGVTQTPRYLIKTRGQQVTLSCSPISGHRSVSWYQQTPGQGLQFLFEYFSETQRNKGNFPGRFSGRQFSNSRSEMNVSTLELGDSALYLCASRRDVRRGYTFGSGTRLTVV.

The chain combines TRBV15 with TRBJ1-1, with TRBD1 matching over 7 bases. The J segment lost 0 bases and the V segment lost 8 bases, leaving 9 bases of the junction unmatched. CDR3 size: 15 residues. Germline CDR1 and CDR2: LNHNV and YYDKDF (reference sequence). The CDR3 is CATSDRRLMNTEAFF. The DNA for the CDR3 is TGTGCCACCTCGGACAGGAGACTAATGAACACTGAAGCTTTCTTT.

This clone was seen a few times. This chain connects TRBV30 to TRBJ1-5, with D maybe TRBD1 (5 bases). This CDR3 is 13 amino acids long. The germline gives CDR1 GTSNPN, CDR2 SVGIG (reference sequence). Trimming removed 0 bases from V and 7 bases from J, with 10 bases in between. This chain's CDR3 is CAWSVQVGQPQHF. In nucleotides, the CDR3 is TGTGCCTGGAGTGTACAGGTTGGACAGCCCCAGCATTTT.

Worth noting for this clone: The CDR3 end shows no conserved phenylalanine or tryptophan, and so a read error is likely. The DNA is left out, because the CDR3 cannot be placed on it with certainty; the CDR3 is given as TCRdb lists it. J is TRBJ1-1 and V is TRBV6-4; TRBD1 is taken as the D call from the table, unchecked against the DNA. The germline V gene has CDR1 MRHNA and CDR2 SNTAGT. Inclusive of both ends, the CDR3 amounts to 12 amino acids. The CDR3 region is CASSLNFPGHPG.

This clone was recorded once. The V call is TRBV30, the J call TRBJ1-5; 7 positions agree with TRBD1. The trim removed 1 base at V and 2 bases at J, leaving 5 bases unmatched. The CDR3 spans 15 residues. Germline V gives CDR1 GTSNPN, CDR2 SVGIG (reference sequence). CDR3 amino acids: CAWSDQGVGNQPQHF. The CDR3, as DNA: TGTGCCTGGAGTGATCAGGGGGTAGGCAATCAGCCCCAGCATTTT.

This chain's CDR3 is CASSLRGSSGNTIYF. CDR3 bases: TGTGCCAGCAGCTTAAGGGGCAGCTCTGGAAACACCATATATTTT. V and J are TRBV13 and TRBJ1-3; maybe TRBD1 (5 bases). The CDR3 is made up of 15 amino acids. Deletions cut 2 bases from V and 0 bases from J, with 8 bases between. In germline, CDR1 is PRHDT, CDR2 FYEKMQ (reference sequence).

In regard to this clone: Other DNA sequences in this sample translate to the same CDR3. The V call is TRBV27, the J call TRBJ1-2; D is unclear. Germline assignment: CDR1 MNHEY and CDR2 SMNVEV (reference sequence). V lost 5 bases, J lost 5 bases, and 9 bases lay in between. The CDR3 loop spans 12 amino acids. CDR3 in amino acids: CASSPSGYGYTF. For the CDR3, the DNA is TGTGCCAGCAGTCCGAGCGGTTATGGCTACACCTTC.

The V call is TRBV19, the J call TRBJ1-2; the D gene is possibly TRBD1 (6 bases). Germline loops: CDR1 LNHDA, CDR2 SQIVND (reference sequence). CDR3 length equals 15 residues. V lost 1 base to trimming and J lost 2 bases, with 11 bases between them. Here the CDR3 DNA reads TGTGCCAGTAGTATAGTGTCCGGGGGCAACTATGGCTACACCTTC. Its translation is CASSIVSGGNYGYTF.

The V gene is TRBV5-4, the J gene TRBJ2-7; D possibly matches TRBD1 or TRBD2 (5 bases each). The ends were cut back, 4 bases at V and 0 bases at J, with 14 bases in the middle. Germline V gene lookup returns CDR1 SGHNT and CDR2 YYREEE (reference sequence). The CDR3 runs to 15 residues. CDR3 amino acids: CASSAEGRSSYEQYF. The DNA of the CDR3 is TGTGCCAGCAGCGCCGAGGGACGGAGCTCCTACGAGCAGTACTTC. Full variable domain (missing parts from reference TRBV5-4 and TRBJ2-7): ETGVTQSPTHLIKTRGQQVTLRCSSQSGHNTVSWYQQALGQGPQFIFQYYREEENGRGNFPPRFSGLQFPNYSSELNVNALELDDSALYLCASSAEGRSSYEQYFGPGTRLTVT.

In its sample, this clone was seen a few times. The chain joins TRBV11-1 to TRBJ2-4; the match to TRBD1 covers 8 bases. The CDR3 spans 14 residues. J lost 9 bases, V lost 4 bases, and 8 bases had no gene match. Germline CDR1 SGHAT, CDR2 FQDESV (reference sequence). For the CDR3, the DNA is TGTGCCAGCAGCTCCTATGGACAGGGAGGCATTCAGTACTTC. Encoded protein: CASSSYGQGGIQYF. The full variable domain, rest sourced from reference TRBV11-1 and TRBJ2-4, is EAEVAQSPRYKITEKSQAVAFWCDPISGHATLYWYRQILGQGPELLVQFQDESVVDDSQLPKDRFSAERLKGVDSTLKIQPAELGDSAMYLCASSSYGQGGIQYFGAGTRLSVL.

The chain uses TRBV9 and TRBJ2-7; D ambiguous. CDR1 is SGDLS, CDR2 YYNGEE, per germline. This CDR3 contains 14 residues. Trimming removed 4 bases from V and 1 base from J, with 12 bases in between. CDR3 nucleotide sequence: TGTGCCAGCAGCCGTACCCAGGAATCCTACGAGCAGTACTTC. This sequence encodes CASSRTQESYEQYF.